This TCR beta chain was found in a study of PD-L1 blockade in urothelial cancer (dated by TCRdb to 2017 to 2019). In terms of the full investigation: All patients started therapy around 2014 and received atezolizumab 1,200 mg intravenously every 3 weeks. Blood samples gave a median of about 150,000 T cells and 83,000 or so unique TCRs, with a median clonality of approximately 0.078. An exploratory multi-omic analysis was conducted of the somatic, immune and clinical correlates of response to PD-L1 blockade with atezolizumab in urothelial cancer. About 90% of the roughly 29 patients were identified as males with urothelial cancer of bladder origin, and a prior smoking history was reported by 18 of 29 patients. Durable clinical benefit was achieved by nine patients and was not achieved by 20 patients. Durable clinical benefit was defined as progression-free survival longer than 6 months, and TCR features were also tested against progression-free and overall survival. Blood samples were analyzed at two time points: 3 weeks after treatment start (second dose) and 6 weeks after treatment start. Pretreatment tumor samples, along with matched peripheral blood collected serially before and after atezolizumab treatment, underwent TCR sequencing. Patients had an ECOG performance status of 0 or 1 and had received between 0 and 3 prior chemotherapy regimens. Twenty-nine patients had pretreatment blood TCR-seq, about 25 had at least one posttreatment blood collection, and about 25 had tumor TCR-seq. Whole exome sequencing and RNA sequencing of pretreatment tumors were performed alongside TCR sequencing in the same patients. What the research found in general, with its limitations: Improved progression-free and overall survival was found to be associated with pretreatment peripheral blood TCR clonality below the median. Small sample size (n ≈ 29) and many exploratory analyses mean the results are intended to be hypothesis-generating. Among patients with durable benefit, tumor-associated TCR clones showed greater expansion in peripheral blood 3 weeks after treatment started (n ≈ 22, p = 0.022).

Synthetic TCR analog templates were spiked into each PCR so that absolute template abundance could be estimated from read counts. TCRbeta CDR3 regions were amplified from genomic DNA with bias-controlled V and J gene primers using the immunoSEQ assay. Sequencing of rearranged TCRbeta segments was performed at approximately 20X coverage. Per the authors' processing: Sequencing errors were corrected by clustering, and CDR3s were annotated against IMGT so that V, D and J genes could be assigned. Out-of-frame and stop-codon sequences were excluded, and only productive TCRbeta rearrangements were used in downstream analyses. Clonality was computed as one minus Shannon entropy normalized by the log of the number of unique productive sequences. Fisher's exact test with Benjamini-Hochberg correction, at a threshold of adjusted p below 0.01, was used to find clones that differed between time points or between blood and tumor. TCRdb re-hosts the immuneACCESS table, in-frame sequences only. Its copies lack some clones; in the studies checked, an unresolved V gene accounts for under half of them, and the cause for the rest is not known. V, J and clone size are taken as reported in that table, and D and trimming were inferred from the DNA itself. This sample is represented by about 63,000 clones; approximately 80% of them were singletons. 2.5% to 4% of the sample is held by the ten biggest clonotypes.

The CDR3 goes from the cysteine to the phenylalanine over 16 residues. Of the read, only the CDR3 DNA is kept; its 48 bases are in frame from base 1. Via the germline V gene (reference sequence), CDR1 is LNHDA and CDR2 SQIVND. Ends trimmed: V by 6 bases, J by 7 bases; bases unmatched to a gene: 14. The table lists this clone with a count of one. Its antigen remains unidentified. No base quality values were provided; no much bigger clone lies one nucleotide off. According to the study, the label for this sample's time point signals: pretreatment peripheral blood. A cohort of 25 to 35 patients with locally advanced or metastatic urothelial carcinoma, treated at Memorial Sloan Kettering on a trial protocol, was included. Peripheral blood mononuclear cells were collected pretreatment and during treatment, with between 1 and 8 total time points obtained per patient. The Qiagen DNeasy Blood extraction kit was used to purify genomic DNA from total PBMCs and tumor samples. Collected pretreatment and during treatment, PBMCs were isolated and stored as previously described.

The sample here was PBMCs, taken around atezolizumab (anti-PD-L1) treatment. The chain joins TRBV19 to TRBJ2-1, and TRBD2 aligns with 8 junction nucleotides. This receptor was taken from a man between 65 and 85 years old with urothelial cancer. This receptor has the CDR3 CASRGPGLVGRNEQFF. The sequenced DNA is TGTGCCAGTAGAGGGCCGGGACTAGTCGGGAGGAATGAGCAGTTCTTC.